Following are 4 T cell receptor beta chains from one sample sequenced in a study of cytomegalovirus exposure and HLA in healthy donors. 13 Jbeta primers and 60 Vbeta primers were used for the PCR. TCRdb's table, derived via immunoSEQ multiplex PCR, lists solely in-frame clones and lacks some. The sample includes over 150,000 clones, over 60% of them seen just once. Sequencing was carried out using PBMCs. These receptor sequences come from a man aged 25 to 40 in good health and CMV-seropositive.

V is TRBV2 and J is TRBJ1-2, with D maybe TRBD1 (6 bases). This CDR3 contains 14 residues. CDR1 and CDR2 from the germline V gene are SNHLY and FYNNEI. V lost 3 bases and J lost 8, with 16 bases in between. Written as DNA, the CDR3 is TGTGCCAGCAGTGATCGACAGGTCACGACAGGCTACACCTTC. It codes for CASSDRQVTTGYTF. The full variable domain, completed using reference TRBV2 and TRBJ1-2, is EPEVTQTPSHQVTQMGQEVILRCVPISNHLYFYWYRQILGQKVEFLVSFYNNEISEKSEIFDDQFSVERPDGSNFTLKIRSTKLEDSAMYFCASSDRQVTTGYTFGSGTRLTVV.

Comment on this clone: Other nucleotide sequences from this sample produce the same CDR3. The rearrangement uses TRBV27 and TRBJ1-2; unclear D gene. In germline, CDR1 is MNHEY, CDR2 SMNVEV (reference sequence). CDR3 length: 17 amino acids. Trimming removed 2 bases from V and 4 bases from J, with 20 bases in between. The DNA for the CDR3 is TGTGCCAGCAGTTTAACCCTTGGTAGCGGAGGAATCTATGGCTACACCTTC. This gives the protein CASSLTLGSGGIYGYTF.

This chain joins TRBV30 and TRBJ1-1; D is perhaps TRBD1 (6 bases). The V gene lost 2 bases and the J gene lost 7 bases, with 11 bases spanning the gap. There are 12 residues in the CDR3. In germline, CDR1 is GTSNPN, CDR2 SVGIG (reference sequence). The DNA for the CDR3 is TGTGCCTGGAGTCAACAGGGATATGAAGCTTTCTTT. This sequence encodes CAWSQQGYEAFF.

The gene calls are TRBV21-1 and TRBJ2-5; TRBD2, the table's D call, lacks a check against the DNA. TRBV21-1 is described as a pseudogene. This CDR3 comprises 11 residues. The CDR3 nucleotides read TGTGCCAGCAGCAATATGGAGACCCAGTACTTC. It codes for CASSNMETQYF.